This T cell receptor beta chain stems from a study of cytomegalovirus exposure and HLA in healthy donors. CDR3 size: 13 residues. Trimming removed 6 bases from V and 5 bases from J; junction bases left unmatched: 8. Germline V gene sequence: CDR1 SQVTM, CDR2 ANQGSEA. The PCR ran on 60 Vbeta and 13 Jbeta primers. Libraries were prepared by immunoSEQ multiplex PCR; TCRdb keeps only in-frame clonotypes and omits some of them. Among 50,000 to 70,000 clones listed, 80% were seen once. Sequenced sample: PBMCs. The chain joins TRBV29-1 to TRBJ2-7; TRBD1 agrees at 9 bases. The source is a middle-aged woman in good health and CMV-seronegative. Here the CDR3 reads CSVTGTGSHEQYF. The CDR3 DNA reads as TGCAGCGTAACCGGGACAGGGTCGCACGAGCAGTACTTC.